These 4 T cell receptor beta chains originate from one sample sequenced in a study of CD4 T cells in relation to SARS-CoV-2 and coronaviruses. The unexposed donors gave CD4+ T cells in about 2010-2019, prior to COVID-19. Sequencing was performed with immunoSEQ multiplex PCR; in TCRdb, only in-frame clones are kept and a portion is missing. In the table there are 60,000 to 85,000 clones, 80% to 95% of which are singletons. The sample comprised naive CD4+ T cells from PBMCs. This sample's subset: naive CD4+ T cells isolated by negative enrichment. These TCRs come from a human donor in good health.

The rearrangement uses TRBV19 and TRBJ2-7, with a tentative D call TRBD1 (6 bases). This CDR3 contains 13 residues. Germline V CDR1 and CDR2: LNHDA, SQIVND (reference sequence). The V end was cut by 8 bases, the J end by 3 bases, with 14 bases between. The CDR3 bases are TGTGCCAGTCGCCACGGACAGAGCTACGAGCAGTACTTC. This translates into CASRHGQSYEQYF.

This clone is a singleton in its sample. The chain is built from TRBV5-4 and TRBJ2-1; D may be TRBD2 (7 bases). With 6 bases removed from V and 3 bases from J, the gap between germline ends came to 13 bases. Germline values: CDR1 SGHNT, CDR2 YYREEE (reference sequence). The CDR3 runs 14 residues. CDR3 loop: CASTGRGHYNEQFF. CDR3 DNA: TGTGCCAGCACCGGGCGGGGGCACTACAATGAGCAGTTCTTC.

The CDR3 DNA follows: TGTGCCAGCAGCGTAGGGTGGGGAACAAGCTCCTACAATGAGCAGTTCTTC. This codes for CASSVGWGTSSYNEQFF. The chain links TRBV9 to TRBJ2-1; D is unresolved. There are 17 residues in the CDR3. V lost 0 bases and J 0 bases, leaving 13 bases between the germline ends. Germline CDR1 reads SGDLS; CDR2 reads YYNGEE.

The chain uses TRBV7-9 and TRBJ2-5, with 7 bases that match TRBD1. Trimming removed 7 bases from V and 1 base from J; junction bases left unmatched: 9. This CDR3 spans 15 amino acids. In germline, CDR1 is SEHNR, CDR2 FQNEAQ (reference sequence). The CDR3 bases are TGTGCCAGCACCAAACAAAGGGGGCCCCAAGAGACCCAGTACTTC. Translation: CASTKQRGPQETQYF.